A single T cell receptor beta chain is shown here with its context. These data come from a study of CD8+ T cells in alopecia areata. Following extraction, RNA underwent reverse transcription to cDNA, which served as the sequencing template. Clones were sequenced by immunoSEQ multiplex PCR, and TCRdb holds only the in-frame ones, with some missing. This table holds around 150,000 clones, roughly 50% found once. The source of this sequence is a human donor in good health. Sequenced sample: CD4+ T cells sorted from blood.

CDR3 in amino acids: CATSRDTGGLETQYF. The CDR3 nucleotides read TGTGCCACCAGCAGAGATACAGGGGGCTTGGAGACCCAGTACTTC. The chain recombines TRBV15 with TRBJ2-5; 9 bases are shared with TRBD1. The ends lost 0 bases at V and 5 bases at J; junction bases unmatched: 4. This CDR3 is built from 15 residues. The germline gives CDR1 LNHNV, CDR2 YYDKDF (reference sequence).